One and the same sample provided the 32 T cell receptor beta chains below, sequenced in a study of CD8+ T cells in alopecia areata. Extraction and reverse transcription of RNA yielded cDNA as the sequencing template. Clones were sequenced by immunoSEQ multiplex PCR, and TCRdb holds only the in-frame ones, with some missing. The sample has around 200,000 clones; 50% to 70% are singletons. The specimen comprised CD4+ T cells sorted from blood, sampled at week 0. All receptors derive from a human donor with alopecia areata.

The chain recombines TRBV7-2 with TRBJ1-1; D not resolved. Deletions cut 3 bases from V and 1 base from J, with 9 bases between. The germline gives CDR1 SGHTA, CDR2 FQGNSA. The CDR3 has 14 residues. The DNA for the CDR3 is TGTGCCAGCAGCTTTAATTCTGCGAACACTGAAGCTTTCTTT. Protein sequence: CASSFNSANTEAFF.

This clone was seen more than once but under ten times. The chain has TRBV11-3 and TRBJ2-3, with D possibly TRBD1 on 7 matching bases. Germline V gene sequence: CDR1 SGHNT, CDR2 YENEEA. V was cut by 5 bases and J by 11 bases, with 17 bases left in between. The CDR3 extends over 13 amino acids. CDR3 amino acids: CASSATGVGGQYF. As DNA, the CDR3 is TGTGCCAGCAGCGCCACAGGGGTCGGGGGGCAGTATTTT.

The chain has TRBV11-2 and TRBJ1-5; no clear D gene. The CDR3 loop spans 13 amino acids. Germline CDR1 SGHAT, CDR2 FQNNGV. V gave up 3 bases and J gave up 6 bases, with 9 bases separating them. This chain's CDR3 is CASSLSWTQPQHF. In DNA, the CDR3 is TGTGCCAGCAGCTTGAGCTGGACTCAGCCCCAGCATTTT. Full variable domain (outside the CDR3, taken from reference TRBV11-2 and TRBJ1-5): EAGVAQSPRYKIIEKRQSVAFWCNPISGHATLYWYQQILGQGPKLLIQFQNNGVVDDSQLPKDRFSAERLKGVDSTLKIQPAKLEDSAVYLCASSLSWTQPQHFGDGTRLSIL.

The chain links TRBV5-1 to TRBJ2-3, with D tentatively TRBD1 (6 bases). CDR3 length: 13 residues. Germline V lookup: CDR1 SGHRS, CDR2 YFSETQ. Trimming stripped 4 bases from V and 7 bases from J, with 13 bases between. CDR3 coding DNA: TGCGCCAGCAGCCTGTTGGGGGCGCATACGCAGTATTTT. Amino acid sequence: CASSLLGAHTQYF.

This rearrangement joins TRBV25-1 to TRBJ2-5, with 8 bases identical to TRBD1. CDR3 length equals 14 residues. The germline CDR1 and CDR2 sequences are MGHDK and SYGVNS. The V and J ends lost 4 bases and 7 bases, in that order; junction bases with no gene match: 8. Here the CDR3 reads CASSVAGGPGTQYF. The CDR3 nucleotides are TGTGCCAGCAGTGTGGCAGGGGGCCCCGGGACCCAGTACTTC.

The V and J genes are TRBV10-1 and TRBJ2-3, with 9 bases matching TRBD1. CDR1 is WNHNN and CDR2 is SYGVQD in the germline V gene (reference sequence). The length of the CDR3 is 15 residues. V was pared by 4 bases and J by 5 bases, with 7 bases of the junction left unmatched. CDR3 coding DNA: TGCGCCAGCAGTGGACCGGGACAGGGTGAAGATACGCAGTATTTT. This gives the protein CASSGPGQGEDTQYF.

This rearrangement joins TRBV11-2 to TRBJ2-1; 9 nucleotides match TRBD2. The CDR3 totals 14 residues. Germline lookup yields CDR1 SGHAT and CDR2 FQNNGV. With V trimmed by 4 bases and J by 4 bases, 2 bases remained unmatched. DNA for the CDR3: TGTGCCAGCAGCTCAGCGGGGGGATACAATGAGCAGTTCTTC. This encodes CASSSAGGYNEQFF. The entire variable domain, with the rest obtained from reference TRBV11-2 and TRBJ2-1, is as follows: EAGVAQSPRYKIIEKRQSVAFWCNPISGHATLYWYQQILGQGPKLLIQFQNNGVVDDSQLPKDRFSAERLKGVDSTLKIQPAKLEDSAVYLCASSSAGGYNEQFFGPGTRLTVL.

This chain uses TRBV4-3 with TRBJ2-3; 8 bases map to TRBD1. The CDR3 totals 14 residues. V lost 2 bases, J lost 5 bases, and 3 bases stayed unmatched. In germline, CDR1 is LGHNA, CDR2 YSLEER. This CDR3 is CASSQRTGRDTQYF. For the CDR3, the DNA is TGCGCCAGCAGCCAACGGACAGGGCGAGATACGCAGTATTTT.

The chain is built from TRBV29-1 and TRBJ2-6; D unclear. Germline lookup yields CDR1 SQVTM and CDR2 ANQGSEA. The ends were cut back, 4 bases at V and 0 bases at J, with 10 bases in the middle. This CDR3 has 15 amino acids. The CDR3 protein is CSVVVQASGANVLTF. CDR3 bases: TGCAGCGTTGTGGTCCAGGCCTCTGGGGCCAACGTCCTGACTTTC.

There are a few counts of this clone. J is TRBJ1-6 and V is TRBV29-1; possibly TRBD1 for D (6 bases). The CDR3 has 13 amino acids. V was cut by 6 bases and J by 9 bases, with 15 bases left in between. Germline loops: CDR1 SQVTM, CDR2 ANQGSEA. CDR3 nucleotide sequence: TGCAGCGTGAGGGGGGACCCTAGTTCACCCCTCCACTTT. Translating gives CSVRGDPSSPLHF.

This clone was observed a few times. The chain has TRBV29-1 and TRBJ2-3, with D possibly being TRBD1 or TRBD2 (5 bases each). Trimming pared 5 bases from V and 0 bases from J, leaving 12 bases between. The CDR3 loop spans 14 amino acids. Germline V gives CDR1 SQVTM, CDR2 ANQGSEA. CDR3 sequence (DNA): TGCAGCGTTTCCCCGGGGCCAAGCACAGATACGCAGTATTTT. Protein sequence: CSVSPGPSTDTQYF.

CDR3 nucleotides: TGTGCCAGCAGCTTAGTTATAAATGAAAAACTGTTTTTT. This codes for CASSLVINEKLFF. The V call is TRBV7-2, the J call TRBJ1-4, with unresolved D. CDR1 is SGHTA, CDR2 FQGNSA, per germline. The ends were cut back, 1 base at V and 5 bases at J, with 5 bases in the middle. This CDR3 has 13 residues.

This clone was counted a few times. V is TRBV10-3 and J is TRBJ1-4; 9 positions match TRBD1. Unmatched junction bases numbered 7, after V lost 6 bases and J lost 8 bases. The germline CDR1 and CDR2 sequences are ENHRY and SYGVKD. There are 14 residues in the CDR3. CDR3 nucleotides: TGTGCCATCAGCGCGGGACAGGGTAGCGAAAAACTGTTTTTT. Residues: CAISAGQGSEKLFF.

The genes are TRBV29-1 and TRBJ1-2, with 7 nucleotides matching TRBD1. Germline loops: CDR1 SQVTM, CDR2 ANQGSEA. The CDR3 has 15 residues. J was trimmed by 8 bases and V by 1 base; bases with no gene match: 13. The CDR3 spells CSVEVSPGQNLGYTF. CDR3 in DNA: TGCAGCGTTGAAGTGTCTCCGGGACAGAACTTAGGCTACACCTTC.

J is TRBJ2-3 and V is TRBV5-1; D is perhaps TRBD1 (6 bases). Per the germline V gene, CDR1 is SGHRS and CDR2 is YFSETQ. The CDR3 covers 13 residues. The V gene lost 7 bases and the J gene lost 7 bases, with 16 bases spanning the gap. DNA for the CDR3: TGCGCCAGCCAACGGGACAATCAAAATACGCAGTATTTT. Its translation is CASQRDNQNTQYF.

This rearrangement joins TRBV29-1 to TRBJ2-7, with 7 bases aligning to TRBD1. This CDR3 contains 12 residues. Trimming took 6 bases from V and 4 from J; bases not matched to a gene: 6. CDR1 is SQVTM, CDR2 ANQGSEA, per germline. The CDR3 DNA is TGCAGCGTCCAAGGGGACAGATACGAGCAGTACTTC. It codes for CSVQGDRYEQYF.

The table lists this clone with a few counts. V gene TRBV7-9 combines with J gene TRBJ2-6; D not resolved. Trimming took off 3 bases at V and 0 bases at J, with 9 bases between the two ends. The CDR3 is made up of 16 amino acids. The germline V gene encodes CDR1 SEHNR and CDR2 FQNEAQ (reference sequence). The CDR3 nucleotides read TGTGCCAGCAGCTTTGATCTCTGCTCTGGGGCCAACGTCCTGACTTTC. Its protein is CASSFDLCSGANVLTF. Filled out from reference TRBV7-9 and TRBJ2-6, the complete variable domain reads DTGVSQNPRHKITKRGQNVTFRCDPISEHNRLYWYRQTLGQGPEFLTYFQNEAQLEKSRLLSDRFSAERPKGSFSTLEIQRTEQGDSAMYLCASSFDLCSGANVLTFGAGSRLTVL.

As DNA, the CDR3 is TGTGCCAGCAGCTTACTGGGGGGTCCCACAGATACGCAGTATTTT. This codes for CASSLLGGPTDTQYF. V is TRBV7-3 and J is TRBJ2-3; the D gene is possibly TRBD2 (6 bases). Per germline, CDR1 SGHTA and CDR2 FQGTGA. The CDR3 has 15 amino acids. Trimming shortened V by 2 bases and J by 2 bases, and 11 bases separated the two germline ends. Combining the CDR3 with reference TRBV7-3 and TRBJ2-3 gives the whole variable domain GAGVSQTPSNKVTEKGKYVELRCDPISGHTALYWYRQSLGQGPEFLIYFQGTGAADDSGLPNDRFFAVRPEGSVSTLKIQRTERGDSAVYLCASSLLGGPTDTQYFGPGTRLTVL.

This clone came up a few times. CDR3 region: CASSSDRTRNSPLHF. DNA for the CDR3: TGTGCCAGCAGCTCCGACAGGACTCGAAATTCACCCCTCCACTTT. This chain links TRBV6-5 with TRBJ1-6; D perhaps matches TRBD1 (6 bases). There are 15 residues in the CDR3. Germline V gene lookup returns CDR1 MNHEY and CDR2 SVGAGI. Trimming shortened V by 6 bases and J by 7 bases, and 16 bases separated the two germline ends.

The genes are TRBV30 and TRBJ1-2, with D maybe TRBD1 (5 bases). The CDR3 consists of 12 residues. V lost 3 bases to trimming and J lost 4 bases, with 9 bases between them. The germline V gene has CDR1 GTSNPN and CDR2 SVGIG (reference sequence). The CDR3 protein is CAWRGVLYGYTF. The CDR3 bases are TGTGCCTGGAGGGGGGTTCTCTATGGCTACACCTTC.

V is TRBV30 and J is TRBJ1-1; a possible D gene is TRBD1 (5 bases). CDR3 length: 14 residues. Germline loops: CDR1 GTSNPN, CDR2 SVGIG (reference sequence). V gave up 1 base and J gave up 2 bases, with 11 bases separating them. CDR3 sequence: CAWSEAGINTEAFF. As DNA, the CDR3 is TGTGCCTGGAGTGAAGCAGGGATAAACACTGAAGCTTTCTTT.

J is TRBJ1-2 and V is TRBV7-2; no clear D gene. Germline V lookup: CDR1 SGHTA, CDR2 FQGNSA. CDR3 length: 13 residues. V was trimmed by 0 bases and J by 4 bases, leaving 6 bases between them. CDR3 region: CASSLASLYGYTF. The CDR3 coding sequence is TGTGCCAGCAGCTTAGCATCTCTCTATGGCTACACCTTC.

This clone was recorded a few times. The V gene is TRBV9, the J gene TRBJ2-5, with 15 bases matching TRBD2. The CDR3 length is 17 residues. The V gene end was trimmed by 4 bases and the J gene end by 1 base; junction bases not matched to a gene: 5. Germline CDR1 reads SGDLS; CDR2 reads YYNGEE. The CDR3, as DNA: TGTGCCAGCAGCTCCGGGACTAGCGGGGGGACCCAAGAGACCCAGTACTTC. It specifies CASSSGTSGGTQETQYF.

This clone has just one count. The V gene is TRBV4-3, the J gene TRBJ1-1; unclear D gene. The CDR3 spans 14 residues. The germline CDR1 and CDR2 sequences are LGHNA and YSLEER. V was pared by 1 base and J by 2 bases, with 8 bases between. This CDR3 is CASSQVVTNTEAFF. CDR3 coding DNA: TGCGCCAGCAGCCAAGTCGTGACAAACACTGAAGCTTTCTTT.

A word on this clone: This sample also contains other DNA sequences that code for the same CDR3. The CDR3 spells CASSPGTGETQYF. The DNA for the CDR3 is TGTGCCAGCTCACCAGGGACAGGGGAGACCCAGTACTTC. V usage is TRBV18 and J usage is TRBJ2-5; 9 bases line up with TRBD1. Germline-derived CDR1 and CDR2 are KGHSH and LQKENI. Losses at the gene ends were 2 bases for V and 5 bases for J; bases not matched to a gene: 0. The CDR3 contains 13 residues.

V gene TRBV29-1 combines with J gene TRBJ2-3; 9 bases are shared with TRBD1. Germline-derived CDR1 and CDR2 are SQVTM and ANQGSEA. There are 16 residues in the CDR3. V was clipped by 1 base and J by 6 bases; unmatched bases: 11. The CDR3 sequence: CSVEGEPGQGLDTQYF. DNA for the CDR3: TGCAGCGTTGAAGGAGAACCGGGACAGGGATTGGATACGCAGTATTTT.

V usage is TRBV9 and J usage is TRBJ2-1; TRBD1 agrees at 9 bases. The CDR3 contains 20 residues. The trim removed 3 bases at V and 2 bases at J, leaving 18 bases unmatched. Germline V gene data show CDR1 as SGDLS and CDR2 as YYNGEE. The DNA for the CDR3 is TGTGCCAGCAGCGACCGGGGACAGGGAGGGCAGTCGGGCACCTACAATGAGCAGTTCTTC. Translated, it gives CASSDRGQGGQSGTYNEQFF.

V is TRBV30 and J is TRBJ1-5, with TRBD1 matching over 9 bases. With V trimmed by 2 bases and J by 5 bases, 7 bases remained unmatched. This CDR3 has 15 amino acids. In germline, CDR1 is GTSNPN, CDR2 SVGIG (reference sequence). The CDR3 reads CAWSLGDRADQPQHF. CDR3 DNA sequence: TGTGCCTGGAGTTTGGGGGACAGGGCGGATCAGCCCCAGCATTTT.

J is TRBJ2-7 and V is TRBV29-1, with D possibly matching TRBD1 (6 bases). With 1 base removed from V and 2 bases from J, the gap between germline ends came to 15 bases. From germline, CDR1 is SQVTM and CDR2 ANQGSEA. This CDR3 contains 15 residues. CDR3 sequence reads: CSVEGGRGAPYEQYF. The CDR3 region has the DNA TGCAGCGTTGAAGGCGGCAGGGGAGCCCCCTACGAGCAGTACTTC.

This clone came up a few times. The rearrangement links TRBV5-1 to TRBJ2-1; D is unresolved. The length of the CDR3 is 13 residues. The germline V gene encodes CDR1 SGHRS and CDR2 YFSETQ. The germline V and J ends were trimmed by 4 bases and 6 bases, with 11 bases remaining between them. The DNA for the CDR3 is TGCGCCAGCAGCCGAATAGGGTTCAATGAGCAGTTCTTC. Translated, it gives CASSRIGFNEQFF.

The chain couples TRBV4-2 to TRBJ2-1; the match to TRBD2 covers 15 bases. V trimming: 3 bases; J trimming: 7 bases; junction bases outside the gene matches: 7. Germline V gene sequence: CDR1 LGHNA, CDR2 YNFKEQ. This CDR3 is built from 17 residues. Here the CDR3 DNA reads TGTGCCAGCAGCCATGGAACAGGGACTAGCGGGGGGAATGAGCAGTTCTTC. Translated, it gives CASSHGTGTSGGNEQFF.

V usage is TRBV11-2 and J usage is TRBJ2-7; TRBD1 is a possible D gene (6 bases). Between the trimmed V and J ends, which lost 6 bases and 0 bases, there was a span of 12 bases. The germline gives CDR1 SGHAT, CDR2 FQNNGV. The CDR3 is 14 amino acids. In DNA form, the CDR3 reads TGTGCCAGCAGTAGACAGGACAGCTCCTACGAGCAGTACTTC. Its translation is CASSRQDSSYEQYF.